This paragraph reports one TCR beta chain. What it binds is unknown. This entry belongs to a study of a mutant IDH1 vaccine in newly diagnosed glioma. Study-wide background: Treated patients comprised about 60% males and about 40% females, mean age roughly 37 years. Study conclusions and caveats: Apparently unrelated to pseudoprogression were changes in the top peripheral T cell clonotypes. There were vaccine-induced immune responses in approximately 95% of the patients.

TCRdb's table, derived via immunoSEQ multiplex PCR, lists solely in-frame clones and lacks some. The data contain 90,000 to 95,000 clones, about four fifths of them singletons. The germline CDR1 and CDR2 sequences are SEHNR and FQNEAQ (reference sequence). CDR3 size: 13 residues. Trimming pared 3 bases from V and 5 bases from J, leaving 7 bases between. Time point of the sample: baseline, week 1 (first vaccination visit). Treatment: pre-vaccination baseline after standard-of-care therapy. New IDH1-mutant, ATRX-lost WHO grade 3 or 4 astrocytomas occurred in donors. The TCR was taken from a woman aged 50 to 60 with glioma. The sample consisted of PBMCs, taken from a glioma patient treated with radiotherapy, temozolomide or both. V is TRBV7-9 and J is TRBJ1-4, with D unclear. The CDR3 region has the DNA TGTGCCAGCAGCTTTTTAGTGAATGAAAAACTGTTTTTT. Protein sequence: CASSFLVNEKLFF.